This T cell receptor beta chain was found in a study of cytomegalovirus exposure and HLA in healthy donors. Study conclusions and caveats: There were around 160 TCR beta chains listed as cytomegalovirus-associated. The majority of CMV-associated TCR beta chains were reported as apparently HLA-restricted in a later analysis. Among the CMV-associated chains, a few were confirmed in vitro as specific for CMV antigens. Presence/absence results assume similar sequencing depth per donor, which may not hold.

Worth noting for this clone: Antigen unknown.

This CDR3 has 15 residues. Between the trimmed V and J ends, which lost 4 bases and 1 base, there was a span of 13 bases. Germline loops: CDR1 MGHRA, CDR2 YSYEKL. PCR used 60 Vbeta primers and 13 Jbeta primers. Produced via immunoSEQ multiplex PCR; TCRdb's table is partial and in-frame only. Of more than 90,000 clones in the sample, roughly 73% were seen once. The chain uses TRBV4-1 and TRBJ2-5, with D perhaps TRBD1 (6 bases). The TCR sequence derives from a woman between 25 and 40 years old in good health and CMV-seronegative. What was sequenced was PBMCs. CDR3 DNA sequence: TGCGCCAGCAGCCCTACAGGGATCCTCCAAGAGACCCAGTACTTC. Protein product: CASSPTGILQETQYF.